This is a list of T cell receptor beta chains from one sample in a study of CD8 T cells in Susac syndrome. TCRdb redid the calling of the immunoSEQ multiplex PCR reads with MiXCR, one entry per CDR3 protein. This sample has about 180,000 distinct CDR3 sequences, with around 94% found just once. Sequenced sample: CD4+ T cells from PBMCs. The source of these receptors is a human donor with Susac syndrome. CDR3s leave out the opening cysteine and the closing phenylalanine or tryptophan.

TRBV15,ATSRGGQGHNEQF
TRBV19,ASCPLKDRAAGELF
TRBV28,ASSYSGGNTEAF
TRBV28,ASTQTGGNTEAF
TRBV28,ASAPGRRYGYT
TRBV24-1,ATSDGTANYGYT
TRBV28,ASSSKRTVGHYGYT
TRBV28,ASSVPGQYTEAF
TRBV29-1,SVSDRRRRDTQY
TRBV24-1,ATSDPSSGSYEQY
TRBV4-1,ASSQDRVGGQTYEQY
TRBV2,ASSGLTTPVHEQY
TRBV30,AWKLPSSYNEQF
TRBV5-1,ASSLKLAGSYEQY
TRBV5-1,ASSLQGNYGYT
TRBV9,ASSGHMVGYT
TRBV7-3,ASSLTCLTSSYNEQF
TRBV25-1,ASSGTGVVNEQF
TRBV4-2,ASSQDPQGTYEQY
TRBV30,AWIKSGGPEF
TRBV5-6,ASSLLPENTEAF
TRBV2,ASRRVDNEQF
TRBV6-2/TRBV6-3,ASSRGRGRKITEAF
TRBV6-2/TRBV6-3,ASSYILNNEQF
TRBV14,ASSRGTGFTDTQY
TRBV29-1,SVTPNTEAF
TRBV11-2,ASSLGTGELF
TRBV2,ASRVEMTEAF
TRBV29-1,SVLISGQGSTGELF
TRBV20-1,SATPQGVAF
TRBV2,ASQGPLSYEQY
TRBV12-3/TRBV12-4,ASSWGGPASYEQY
TRBV5-1,ASSLGRPNEKLF
TRBV2,ASSRRRPQETQY
TRBV20-1,SATPSGAYTGELF
TRBV19,ASSSPGTGELF
TRBV19,ASSIQGAWETQY
TRBV5-4,ASSLYGLAGGRSYNEQF
TRBV11-2,ASSFAGHTIY
TRBV9,ASSVLEGTNTGELF
TRBV5-6,ASSAEDRADGYT
TRBV18,ASSPGTTRELF
TRBV4-3,ASSQDRTASEKLF
TRBV5-1,ASSSSGSSSYNEQF
TRBV5-4,ASSPRSTRGGYEQY